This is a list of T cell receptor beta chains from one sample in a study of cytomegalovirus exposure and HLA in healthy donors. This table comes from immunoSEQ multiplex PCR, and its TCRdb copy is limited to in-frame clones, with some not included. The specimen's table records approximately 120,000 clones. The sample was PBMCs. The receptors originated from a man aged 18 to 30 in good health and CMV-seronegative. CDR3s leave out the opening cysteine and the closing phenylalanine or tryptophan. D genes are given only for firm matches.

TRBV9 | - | ASHAGDGYT
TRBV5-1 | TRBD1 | ASNRDSQETQY
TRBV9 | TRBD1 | ASSARDSHNEKLF
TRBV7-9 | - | ASSAQDRSAYEQY
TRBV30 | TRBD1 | AWSWGQSHNEQF
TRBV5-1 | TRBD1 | ASSASGQVSGELF
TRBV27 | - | ASRESLTVTGELF
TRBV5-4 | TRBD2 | ASSLDEIAGSDTQY
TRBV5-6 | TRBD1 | ASSLGDRAYEQY
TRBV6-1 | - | ASSAAGQPQH
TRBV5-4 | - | ASSSGGSGGNEQF
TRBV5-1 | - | ASSLDSYGYT
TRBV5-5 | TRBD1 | AEGQGLREQY
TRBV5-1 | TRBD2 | ASSLVPRTSGSPDTQY
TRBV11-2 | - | ASSFNTGTPGNEQF
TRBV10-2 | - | ASSLSDITNTEAF
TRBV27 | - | ASSLEGRTEAF
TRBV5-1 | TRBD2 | ASSRVGTNEQF
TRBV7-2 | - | ASSKTAYGYT
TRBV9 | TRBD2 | ASSHRTSRDEQY
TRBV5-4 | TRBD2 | ASSSSGGRTDTQY
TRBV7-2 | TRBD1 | ASRQEGTGGRTEAF
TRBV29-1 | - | SVRTVYNEQF
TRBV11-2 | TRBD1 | ASSHYRGLGEKLF
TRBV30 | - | AWSPIGTEAF
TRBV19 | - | ASLSPGGNTEAF
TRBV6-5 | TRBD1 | ASSYTGGQGAAEAF
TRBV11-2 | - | ASSSVTGELF